The next 17 T cell receptor beta chains were all read from a single sample in a study of cytomegalovirus exposure and HLA in healthy donors. The PCR was carried out with 60 Vbeta primers and 13 Jbeta primers. The repertoire was sequenced with immunoSEQ multiplex PCR; TCRdb's copy has only in-frame clones and lacks some. The sample lists approximately 70,000 clones; roughly 80% were seen once. Sequenced: PBMCs. The receptors were sampled from a woman in her thirties in good health and CMV-seropositive.

V gene TRBV6-5 combines with J gene TRBJ1-1, with TRBD1 identical over 8 bases. This CDR3 is 13 amino acids long. The V gene end was trimmed by 8 bases and the J gene end by 11 bases; junction bases not matched to a gene: 13. CDR1 and CDR2 from the germline V gene are MNHEY and SVGAGI. CDR3 DNA: TGTGCCAGCCAGAGCGACAGGGGCTCGTTGGCTTTCTTT. Its protein is CASQSDRGSLAFF.

The rearrangement links TRBV18 to TRBJ2-4; the D is unclear. Per germline, CDR1 KGHSH and CDR2 LQKENI. Trimming left V 3 bases short and J 5 bases short, with 11 bases between. The CDR3 length is 14 residues. CDR3 nucleotides: TGTGCCAGCTCACCGCCCAGCGAGCAAAACATTCAGTACTTC. It specifies CASSPPSEQNIQYF.

The chain combines TRBV19 with TRBJ2-7; D uncertain. Trimming removed 5 bases from V and 5 bases from J, with 13 bases in between. Germline assignment: CDR1 LNHDA and CDR2 SQIVND (reference sequence). CDR3 length: 13 residues. The CDR3 reads CASSPRGLDEQYF. CDR3 bases: TGTGCCAGTAGTCCCCGTGGCTTGGACGAGCAGTACTTC. The whole variable domain, filled in from reference TRBV19 and TRBJ2-7, reads DGGITQSPKYLFRKEGQNVTLSCEQNLNHDAMYWYRQDPGQGLRLIYYSQIVNDFQKGDIAEGYSVSREKKESFPLTVTSAQKNPTAFYLCASSPRGLDEQYFGPGTRLTVT.

The rearrangement links TRBV5-8 to TRBJ1-2, with a possible D match to TRBD1 (5 bases). Trimming stripped 0 bases from V and 4 bases from J, with 16 bases between. Germline values: CDR1 SGHTS, CDR2 YDEGEE. The CDR3 contains 16 residues. The CDR3 reads CASSLGLTVELYGYTF. CDR3 DNA: TGTGCCAGCAGCTTGGGCCTGACAGTGGAACTCTATGGCTACACCTTC.

The table lists this clone with a count of one. The CDR3 reads CASSQAYRTEAFF. For the CDR3, the DNA is TGTGCCAGCAGCCAAGCCTACCGTACTGAAGCTTTCTTT. The chain recombines TRBV14 with TRBJ1-1; D gene ambiguous. The CDR3 is 13 residues long. V was shortened by 1 base and J by 5 bases, with 8 bases between the two germline ends. Germline V lookup: CDR1 SGHDN, CDR2 FVKESK.

The chain employs TRBV28 and TRBJ2-1, with D uncertain. Germline lookup yields CDR1 MDHEN and CDR2 SYDVKM. V lost 6 bases to trimming and J lost 4 bases, with 7 bases between them. This CDR3 is built from 12 residues. Here the CDR3 reads CASRRAYNEQFF. The CDR3 coding sequence is TGTGCCAGCAGGCGAGCTTACAATGAGCAGTTCTTC.

The chain employs TRBV18 and TRBJ2-5; the D is unclear. Germline CDR1 KGHSH, CDR2 LQKENI. There are 15 residues in the CDR3. Trimming pared 3 bases from V and 4 bases from J, leaving 15 bases between. CDR3 loop: CASSPYWSPRETQYF. Written as DNA, the CDR3 is TGTGCCAGCTCACCTTATTGGAGTCCAAGAGAGACCCAGTACTTC.

V usage is TRBV7-9 and J usage is TRBJ1-1, with D possibly TRBD1 on 6 matching bases. Germline V gene data show CDR1 as SEHNR and CDR2 as FQNEAQ (reference sequence). Trimming shortened V by 5 bases and J by 1 base, and 8 bases separated the two germline ends. This CDR3 contains 13 residues. CDR3 sequence: CASSLTGNTEAFF. The CDR3, as DNA: TGTGCCAGCAGCCTGACAGGGAACACTGAAGCTTTCTTT.

This sequence joins TRBV28 and TRBJ1-2, with D possibly being TRBD1 (5 bases). CDR3 length: 13 residues. CDR1 is MDHEN and CDR2 is SYDVKM in the germline V gene. V was clipped by 5 bases and J by 4 bases, with 11 bases between them. The CDR3 DNA follows: TGTGCCAGCAGTCCTGACAGCATCTATGGCTACACCTTC. Translated, it gives CASSPDSIYGYTF.

The chain has TRBV19 and TRBJ1-4; D not certain. Germline V lookup: CDR1 LNHDA, CDR2 SQIVND (reference sequence). The V end was cut by 7 bases, the J end by 8 bases, with 17 bases between. This CDR3 is built from 14 residues. CDR3 loop: CASMGGAAGEKLFF. In DNA, the CDR3 is TGTGCCAGTATGGGCGGAGCGGCGGGGGAAAAACTGTTTTTT. The whole variable domain, filled in from reference TRBV19 and TRBJ1-4, reads DGGITQSPKYLFRKEGQNVTLSCEQNLNHDAMYWYRQDPGQGLRLIYYSQIVNDFQKGDIAEGYSVSREKKESFPLTVTSAQKNPTAFYLCASMGGAAGEKLFFGSGTQLSVL.

The chain links TRBV19 to TRBJ1-4; a possible D gene is TRBD1 (5 bases). This CDR3 is built from 14 residues. Trimming cost V 8 bases and J 0 bases, with 10 bases left between them. CDR1 is LNHDA and CDR2 is SQIVND in the germline V gene (reference sequence). Written as DNA, the CDR3 is TGTGCCAGTTCCGACAGCGCAACTAATGAAAAACTGTTTTTT. Protein sequence: CASSDSATNEKLFF.

This clone was detected a few times. The chain employs TRBV10-3 and TRBJ2-7, with 14 bases fitting TRBD2. The CDR3 totals 16 residues. Looked up from germline, CDR1 is ENHRY and CDR2 is SYGVKD. V lost 7 bases, J lost 6 bases, and 11 bases stayed unmatched. The CDR3 spells CAITGTSGRPGSEQYF. DNA for the CDR3: TGTGCCATCACTGGGACTAGCGGGAGACCGGGCTCCGAGCAGTACTTC.

V usage is TRBV14 and J usage is TRBJ1-1; the D gene is possibly TRBD1 (5 bases). The CDR3 has 15 residues. Trimming took off 0 bases at V and 4 bases at J, with 12 bases between the two ends. Looked up from germline, CDR1 is SGHDN and CDR2 is FVKESK. The CDR3 DNA reads TGTGCCAGCAGCCAAGATCGAAGGGGCACCACTGAAGCTTTCTTT. Residues: CASSQDRRGTTEAFF.

The chain couples TRBV20-1 to TRBJ1-2; D remains ambiguous. The CDR3 is 11 amino acids. Germline V CDR1 and CDR2: DFQATT, SNEGSKA (reference sequence). Trimming took 6 bases from V and 1 from J, leaving 6 bases between them. The DNA of the CDR3 is TGCAGTGCAGTCTATAACTATGGCTACACCTTC. Protein product: CSAVYNYGYTF.

This clone was seen a few times. The chain joins TRBV5-1 to TRBJ1-3, with TRBD1 matching 7 bases. Unmatched junction bases numbered 12, after V lost 3 bases and J lost 3 bases. Germline V gene data show CDR1 as SGHRS and CDR2 as YFSETQ. The CDR3 consists of 17 residues. The CDR3 region has the DNA TGCGCCAGCAGCTCCTTTCCGACAGGGTTGGGTGGAAACACCATATATTTT. Protein: CASSSFPTGLGGNTIYF.

V is TRBV10-3 and J is TRBJ2-5; TRBD1 might be the D (5 bases). The germline gives CDR1 ENHRY, CDR2 SYGVKD. The CDR3 loop spans 14 amino acids. Trimming shortened V by 5 bases and J by 1 base, and 11 bases separated the two germline ends. CDR3 in amino acids: CAISRQQSQETQYF. DNA for the CDR3: TGTGCCATCAGTCGACAGCAATCCCAAGAGACCCAGTACTTC.

This clone was counted a few times. The V gene is TRBV4-3, the J gene TRBJ2-7, with a weak D call TRBD1 (6 bases). The V end lost 0 bases, the J end lost 9 bases, and 18 bases lay between the germline ends. CDR3 length: 15 amino acids. Germline V gene lookup returns CDR1 LGHNA and CDR2 YSLEER. The CDR3 DNA reads TGCGCCAGCAGCCAAGAGAGCAGGGGCCCTGGGGGGCAGTACTTC. It specifies CASSQESRGPGGQYF.